Shown below are 8 T cell receptor delta chains from a single sample sequenced in a study of gamma-delta chains in newborns, infants, children. TCRdb re-called clones from the reads via CATT. The repertoire includes 5,800 or so delta-chain clones, about 0.42% of them detected once, and around 15% sits in the top ten. The sample comprised blood. These receptors all stem from a child who was a newborn, infant or young child, either healthy, febrile or measles-vaccinated (not recorded which).

As to this clone: The protein given by TCRdb reflects a much larger clone and differs at residue 6 from this DNA's translation, likely from a read error; the protein shown is the DNA's translation. V gene TRDV2 combines with J gene TRDJ3; 9 positions match TRDD3. CDR1 and CDR2 from the germline V gene are GEAIGNYY and EKD. The CDR3 extends over 19 amino acids. V lost 0 bases, J lost 0 bases, and 5 bases stayed unmatched. The CDR3 DNA reads TGTGCCTGTGACACCTGGGGATACGGTAGCTCCTGGGACACCCGACAGATGTTTTTC. The encoded protein is CACDTWGYGSSWDTRQMFF.

This clone was picked up a small number of times. TCRdb's entry gives the protein of a much larger clone, which mismatches this DNA's translation at residue 6, likely from a read error; the protein reported here is translated from the DNA. The gene calls are TRDV2 and TRDJ3; tentatively, D is TRDD3 (6 bases). CDR1 is GEAIGNYY, CDR2 EKD, per germline. V shed 0 bases and J shed 2 bases, with 10 bases lying between them. This CDR3 region has 17 residues. This chain's CDR3 is CACDTLGITWDTRQMFF. In nucleotides, the CDR3 is TGTGCCTGTGACACCTTGGGGATTACCTGGGACACCCGACAGATGTTTTTC.

This clone was seen a few times. This likely reflects a read error, since a far larger clone is one base away. The chain uses TRDV2 and TRDJ3, with 10 nucleotides matching TRDD3. This CDR3 is built from 20 residues. The V gene's germline CDR1 is GEAIGNYY and CDR2 EKD. The CDR3 spells CACYTVLGDPDSWDTRQMFF. The CDR3 nucleotides are TGTGCCTGTTACACCGTACTGGGGGATCCAGACTCCTGGGACACCCGACAGATGTTTTTC.

Concerning this clone itself: The protein recorded in TCRdb matches a much larger clone and deviates from this DNA's translation at residue 12, suggesting a read error; the protein here is obtained by translating the DNA. CDR3 sequence: CACDTAGIFSDNLIF. CDR3 DNA: TGTGCCTGTGACACCGCGGGGATTTTCTCCGATAACCTCATCTTT. The V and J genes are TRDV2 and TRDJ1, with a weak D call TRDD3 (6 bases). The CDR3 is made up of 15 amino acids. Germline V CDR1 and CDR2: GEAIGNYY, EKD.

With regard to this clone: TCRdb's listed protein matches a much larger clone and diverges from this DNA's translation at residue 17, likely through a read error; the protein shown comes from the DNA. The V call is TRDV2, the J call TRDJ3; TRDD3 aligns across 12 bases. This CDR3 comprises 19 residues. CDR1 and CDR2 (germline): GEAIGNYY, EKD. The CDR3 region has the DNA TGTGCCTGTGATTACTGGGGGATACAGAGCTCCTGGGACACCCGACAGGTGTTTTTC. Its protein product is CACDYWGIQSSWDTRQVFF.

On this clone: This may be a read error: a much more frequent sequence differs by one nucleotide. The chain combines TRDV2 with TRDJ3; 7 positions match TRDD3. CDR1 is GEAIGNYY and CDR2 is EKD in the germline V gene. The CDR3 spans 19 residues. V lost 2 bases, J lost 0 bases, and 9 bases stayed unmatched. The CDR3 sequence: CACDILGNPSSWDTRQMFF. The DNA for the CDR3 is TGTGCCTGTGACATACTGGGGAACCCGAGCTCCTGGGACACCCGACAGATGTTTTTC.

Regarding this clone: Translating this DNA gives a protein that differs at residue 10 from the TCRdb one, which belongs to a much larger clone; a read error is likely, and the protein shown is this translation. Written as DNA, the CDR3 is TGTGCCTGTGACTGGGGGGCTACCTGGGGCACCCGACAGATGTTTTTC. It encodes CACDWGATWGTRQMFF. The genes are TRDV2 and TRDJ3; maybe TRDD3 (6 bases). This CDR3 contains 16 residues. Germline assignment: CDR1 GEAIGNYY and CDR2 EKD.

This clone appeared a few times. This DNA translates differently at residue 11 from the TCRdb protein, which is that of a much larger clone; a read error is likely, and the protein shown is the DNA's own translation. The V gene is TRDV2, the J gene TRDJ1; 12 positions agree with TRDD3. V lost 3 bases to trimming and J lost 0 bases; unmatched junction nucleotides: 7. Looked up from germline, CDR1 is GEAIGNYY and CDR2 is EKD. The CDR3 consists of 17 residues. The CDR3 DNA follows: TGTGCCTGTGACGATACTGGGGGATACCCGCACACCGATAAACTCATCTTT. Protein product: CACDDTGGYPHTDKLIF.